A single T cell receptor beta chain is shown here with its context. The entry originates in a study of metastatic and nonmetastatic thyroid tumors. On the study more broadly: Across blood and tumor or nodule tissue, repertoires from malignant and benign thyroid patients were compared with one another.

Through MiXCR, TCRdb re-clonotyped the PCR reads. This repertoire shows about 13,000 clones, 25% to 40% found once; its top ten account for over 10%. CDR3 length: 14 residues. Germline values: CDR1 GTSNPN, CDR2 SVGIG (reference sequence). Trimming removed 3 bases at V and 6 bases at J, with 18 bases between. Until they underwent thyroid surgery, no patient had received any treatment. The TCR originated in a male donor with papillary thyroid cancer or a benign thyroid nodule (not recorded which). Some clones in this sample may be carry-over from other donors' samples. Material: tumor tissue. The V call is TRBV30, the J call TRBJ2-7; D possibly corresponds to TRBD2 (6 bases). The CDR3 spells CAWSPGLTWGEQYF. The CDR3 nucleotides are TGTGCCTGGAGCCCAGGACTAACCTGGGGCGAGCAGTACTTC. Based on the CDR3 plus reference TRBV30 and TRBJ2-7, the full variable domain is SQTIHQWPATLVQPVGSPLSLECTVEGTSNPNLYWYRQAAGRGLQLLFYSVGIGQISSEVPQNLSASRPQDRQFILSSKKLLLSDSGFYLCAWSPGLTWGEQYFGPGTRLTVT.